This is a list of T cell receptor beta chains from one sample in a study of cytomegalovirus exposure and HLA in healthy donors. Clones were read by immunoSEQ multiplex PCR, and TCRdb kept only the in-frame ones, dropping some. Of around 210,000 clones in the sample, around 78% were seen once. Sequenced material: PBMCs. The receptors come from a boy aged 10-17 years in good health and CMV-seronegative. Each CDR3 is given with its conserved first and last residue. The D gene is left open where the match is weak. Clone sizes are given selectively: once, few, many, or a class where the clone is expanded.

>TRBV5-1|once|TRBJ2-7|TRBD1
TGCGCCAGCAGCCCCGGACAGGGATCGTCTTACGAGCAGTACTTC
CASSPGQGSSYEQYF
>TRBV10-1|.|TRBJ1-4|.
TGCGCCAGCAGCGCAACCGGCGGCGGTAATGAAAAACTGTTTTTT
CASSATGGGNEKLFF
>TRBV4-1|.|TRBJ1-5|.
TGCGCCAGCAGTAGGCCAGGGCGAAGCAATCAGCCCCAGCATTTT
CASSRPGRSNQPQHF
>TRBV5-1|.|TRBJ1-2|.
TGCGCCAGCAGCCGAACCCCAGGGGCCTCAGACGACTACACCTTC
CASSRTPGASDDYTF
>TRBV6-6|.|TRBJ2-7|TRBD1
TGTGCCAGCACCAACAGACAGGGGGCGCGGGAGCAGTACTTC
CASTNRQGAREQYF
>TRBV6-1|.|TRBJ2-3|.
TGTGCCACCAAATGGGGCTCGGCAGATACGCAGTATTTT
CATKWGSADTQYF
>TRBV6-5|.|TRBJ2-5|TRBD2
TGTGCCAGCAGTCCCGGACTAGCGGGGGATAAGACCCAGTACTTC
CASSPGLAGDKTQYF
>TRBV30|.|TRBJ1-6|.
TGTGCCTGGAGCGGAGTACAGGGCCTAAATAATTCACCCCTCCACTTT
CAWSGVQGLNNSPLHF
>TRBV30|.|TRBJ1-1|.
TGTGCCTGGTCCAAATGGGGAGAGACTGAAGCTTTCTTT
CAWSKWGETEAFF
>TRBV28|.|TRBJ1-1|TRBD1
TGTGCCAGCAGTTCACCGGACAGGGGGAACACTGAAGCTTTCTTT
CASSSPDRGNTEAFF
>TRBV9|.|TRBJ1-2|.
TGTGCCAGCAGCGTAGGGCGGGGGGTGTACTATGGCTACACCTTC
CASSVGRGVYYGYTF
>TRBV7-2|.|TRBJ2-1|.
TGTGCCAGCAGCTTAGAATACGCAGGGGCAAATGAGCAGTTCTTC
CASSLEYAGANEQFF
>TRBV19|.|TRBJ1-6|.
TGTGCCAGTAGTCTCGGGAATTCACCCCTCCACTTT
CASSLGNSPLHF
>TRBV19|.|TRBJ2-2|TRBD1
TGTGCCAGTTCGACAGGGTTTGGCAAAACCGGGGAGCTGTTTTTT
CASSTGFGKTGELFF
>TRBV5-1|.|TRBJ1-1|TRBD1
TGCGCCAGCAGCTTGACAGGGGACGCGATTATGAACACTGAAGCTTTCTTT
CASSLTGDAIMNTEAFF
>TRBV7-9|.|TRBJ1-1|.
TGTGCCAGCAGCTTCGGACAGCAAGAAGCTTTCTTT
CASSFGQQEAFF
>TRBV4-1|.|TRBJ2-1|TRBD2
TGCGCCAGCAGCCAAGAGGGGACTAGCGGGGTGGGGGCTACTAATGAGCAGTTCTTC
CASSQEGTSGVGATNEQFF
>TRBV7-8|.|TRBJ2-2|.
TGTGCCAGCAGCTTATTGGCATTGAAGAACACCGGGGAGCTGTTTTTT
CASSLLALKNTGELFF
>TRBV4-1|.|TRBJ2-7|.
TGCGCCAGCAGCCAAGAATATTCGGGGTCCTACGAGCAGTACTTC
CASSQEYSGSYEQYF
>TRBV5-1|few|TRBJ2-5|.
TGCGCCAGCAGCTCACAAGAGACCCAGTACTTC
CASSSQETQYF
>TRBV30|once|TRBJ1-1|.
TGTGCCTGGAGTGTGCGGGGCGGCGACACTGAAGCTTTCTTT
CAWSVRGGDTEAFF
>TRBV5-5|.|TRBJ1-1|TRBD1
TGTGCCAGCAGCCTTCGACAGGGGACTGAAGCTTTCTTT
CASSLRQGTEAFF
>TRBV7-3|.|TRBJ2-2|TRBD2
TGTGCCAGCAGCCGAAACGGGGGGGCGAACACCGGGGAGCTGTTTTTT
CASSRNGGANTGELFF
>TRBV19|.|TRBJ2-1|.
TGTGCCAGTAGTATGTGGCGGGGCTCCTACAATGAGCAGTTCTTC
CASSMWRGSYNEQFF
>TRBV19|.|TRBJ2-1|.
TGTGCCAGTAGTATAGAGGCGGGACGCTACAATGAGCAGTTCTTC
CASSIEAGRYNEQFF
>TRBV4-1|.|TRBJ1-6|TRBD1
TGCGCCAGCAGCCATCCCGGAACAGGGGGCTCATATAATTCACCCCTCCACTTT
CASSHPGTGGSYNSPLHF
>TRBV5-6|.|TRBJ2-7|.
TGTGCCAGCAGCCTAAGACAGGTTAGCCCCTACGAGCAGTACTTC
CASSLRQVSPYEQYF
>TRBV7-9|.|TRBJ2-1|TRBD1
TGTGCCAGCAGCTTGGACAGGGGCTTCTACAATGAGCAGTTCTTC
CASSLDRGFYNEQFF
>TRBV2|.|TRBJ2-5|.
TGTGCCAGCAGTTCAGGGAAACCCGTGAAGTACTTC
CASSSGKPVKYF
>TRBV5-6|.|TRBJ2-1|TRBD2
TGTGCCAGCAGCATTTACCTAGCGGGGCCAACGATCTACAATGAGCAGTTCTTC
CASSIYLAGPTIYNEQFF
>TRBV30|.|TRBJ2-7|.
TGTGCCTGGGGCCATTGGCACGAGCAGTACTTC
CAWGHWHEQYF
>TRBV4-1|.|TRBJ1-2|.
TGCGCCAGCAGCCAGATACCAAGGACTGTTAATTATGGCTACACCTTC
CASSQIPRTVNYGYTF
>TRBV5-1|.|TRBJ1-1|TRBD1
TGCGCCAGCAGCTTCGGGACAGGGAGGTACACTGAAGCTTTCTTT
CASSFGTGRYTEAFF
>TRBV5-1|.|TRBJ2-2|TRBD1
TGCGCCAGCAGCGCCGGACAGGGAAGAAATTCTGGCGGGGAGCTGTTTTTT
CASSAGQGRNSGGELFF
>TRBV16|.|TRBJ1-2|.
TGTGCCAGCAGCCAACAGGGTCGTTTTGGTGGCTACACCTTC
CASSQQGRFGGYTF
>TRBV7-8|.|TRBJ2-3|TRBD2
TGTGCCAGCAGCCCTGGGGGGCGGGGGGGCGCAGATACGCAGTATTTT
CASSPGGRGGADTQYF
>TRBV2|.|TRBJ1-6|TRBD1
TGTGCCAGCAGGGTTGACACCTTTCGACAGGGCGGTTCACCCCCCCACTTT
CASRVDTFRQGGSPPHF
>TRBV10-1|.|TRBJ2-5|TRBD2
TGCGCCAGCAGTGACGAAGGACTAGCAGACCAAGAGACCCAGTACTTC
CASSDEGLADQETQYF
>TRBV30|.|TRBJ2-3|TRBD2
TGTGCCTGGGACAAAGGGACTAGCGGGGTCACAGATACGCAGTATTTT
CAWDKGTSGVTDTQYF
>TRBV5-1|few|TRBJ2-1|TRBD2
TGCGCCAGCAGCTTGGTACTAGCGGGGCGGGGGAGCTCCTACAATGAGCAGTTCTTC
CASSLVLAGRGSSYNEQFF
>TRBV5-1|once|TRBJ1-3|TRBD1
TGCGCCAGCAGCCAGGGACAGGGTCTCGGAAACACCATATATTTT
CASSQGQGLGNTIYF
>TRBV27|.|TRBJ1-2|.
TGTGCCAGCAGTGGAGGGAACTATGGCTACACCTTC
CASSGGNYGYTF
>TRBV7-9|.|TRBJ1-3|.
TGTGCCGGGACTTCGGACTCTGGAAACACCATATATTTT
CAGTSDSGNTIYF
>TRBV4-2|.|TRBJ2-5|TRBD2
TGTGCCAGCAGCCGGACTAGCGGGCAAGAGACCCAGTACTTC
CASSRTSGQETQYF
>TRBV19|.|TRBJ1-5|.
TGTGCCAGTAACCCCCGGGCAGGGTTCAGCAATCAGCCCCAGCATTTT
CASNPRAGFSNQPQHF
>TRBV9|.|TRBJ2-3|TRBD2
TGTGCCAGCAGCGCTAGCGGGAACACAGATACGCAGTATTTT
CASSASGNTDTQYF
>TRBV5-1|.|TRBJ1-1|.
TGCGCCAGCAGCTTGAAGGGGACTGAAGCTTTCTTT
CASSLKGTEAFF
>TRBV27|.|TRBJ1-5|.
TGTGCCAGCAGTTTATCGGTACAGCTCAATCAGCCCCAGCATTTT
CASSLSVQLNQPQHF
>TRBV9|.|TRBJ2-1|.
TGTGCCAGCAGCGGGCGACAGTACAATGAGCAGTTCTTC
CASSGRQYNEQFF
>TRBV28|once|TRBJ1-5|TRBD1
TGTGCCAGCAGTTTATGGGGACAGGGGGCGCGTTTTCAGCCCCAGCATTTT
CASSLWGQGARFQPQHF
>TRBV9|.|TRBJ1-2|TRBD1
TGTGCCAGCAGCGCACGGGACAGAATTAACTATGGCTACACCTTC
CASSARDRINYGYTF
>TRBV5-5|.|TRBJ1-5|TRBD1
TGTGCCAGCAGCTTGTCCGGGACAGGCGCCTTCGATCAGCCCCAGCATTTT
CASSLSGTGAFDQPQHF
>TRBV5-4|.|TRBJ2-2|.
TGTGCCAGCAGCCGTAGCGTGGCCGGGGAGCTGTTTTTT
CASSRSVAGELFF
>TRBV2|few|TRBJ1-1|.
TGTGCCAGCAGGGACTACGAGTACACTGAAGCTTTCTTT
CASRDYEYTEAFF